This T cell receptor beta chain was captured by sequencing in a study of blood T cell repertoires in COVID-19. Study-wide background: Italy, Spain and the United States were the sources of the convalescent and acute COVID-19 samples. T cells, B-cell-depleted T cells, or PBMCs provided the cDNA or gDNA that served as material.

As processed by the authors: How many nucleated cells were present was estimated from reference gene primer amplification. Assay: immunoSEQ multiplex PCR; the TCRdb copy retains only in-frame clones and omits some. Clonal size and the V and J genes are those of that table, whereas D and trimming came from the DNA. The sample holds roughly 170,000 clones, roughly 79% seen once. The CDR3 consists of 14 residues. With V trimmed by 8 bases and J by 6 bases, 5 bases remained unmatched. CDR1 SGHTA and CDR2 FQGTGA come from the germline V gene. The clonotype originates from a woman in her seventies with acute or convalescent COVID-19. The chain combines TRBV7-3 with TRBJ2-3; 13 bases match TRBD2. What was sequenced was peripheral blood. CDR3 bases: TGTGCCAGCCGGACTAGCGGGAGTTCTGATACGCAGTATTTT. This encodes CASRTSGSSDTQYF. Full variable domain (missing parts from reference TRBV7-3 and TRBJ2-3): GAGVSQTPSNKVTEKGKYVELRCDPISGHTALYWYRQSLGQGPEFLIYFQGTGAADDSGLPNDRFFAVRPEGSVSTLKIQRTERGDSAVYLCASRTSGSSDTQYFGPGTRLTVL.